This T cell receptor (beta chain) derives from a study of T cell responses to AZD1222 COVID-19 vaccine. Germline assignment: CDR1 SGHNT and CDR2 YYREEE (reference sequence). Trimming shortened V by 3 bases and J by 7 bases, and 14 bases separated the two germline ends. The CDR3 length is 14 residues. TCRdb's copy holds only in-frame clones and misses some; the assay was immunoSEQ multiplex PCR. The repertoire holds about 110,000 clones, with over 85% as singletons. The chain recombines TRBV5-4 with TRBJ1-5; D remains unclear. This material consisted of peripheral blood, taken 28 days after the second AZD1222 dose. This sequence was found in an adult who received the AZD1222 COVID-19 vaccine. The CDR3 DNA reads TGTGCCAGCAGCTGGGGAGGGAGAAGGCAGCCCCAGCATTTT. Its protein product is CASSWGGRRQPQHF. Based on the CDR3 plus reference TRBV5-4 and TRBJ1-5, the full variable domain is ETGVTQSPTHLIKTRGQQVTLRCSSQSGHNTVSWYQQALGQGPQFIFQYYREEENGRGNFPPRFSGLQFPNYSSELNVNALELDDSALYLCASSWGGRRQPQHFGDGTRLSIL.